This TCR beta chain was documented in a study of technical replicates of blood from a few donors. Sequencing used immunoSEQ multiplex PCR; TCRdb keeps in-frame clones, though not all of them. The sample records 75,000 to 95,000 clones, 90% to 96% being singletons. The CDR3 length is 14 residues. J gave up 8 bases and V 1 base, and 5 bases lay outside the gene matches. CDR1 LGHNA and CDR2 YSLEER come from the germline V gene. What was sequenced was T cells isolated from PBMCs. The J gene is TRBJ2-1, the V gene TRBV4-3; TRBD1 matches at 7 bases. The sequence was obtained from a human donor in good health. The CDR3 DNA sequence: TGCGCCAGCAGCCAAGTGACAGGGATGGATGAGCAGTTCTTC. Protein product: CASSQVTGMDEQFF.